The 8 T cell receptor beta chains below come from one sample, sequenced in a study of OX40 agonist ivuxolimab in advanced cancers. The protocol was immunoSEQ multiplex PCR, while the TCRdb copy is restricted to in-frame clones and leaves out a portion. The table shows around 40,000 clones, with 88% occurring only once. This sample comprised CD4+ or CD8+ T cells sorted from blood, obtained in a trial of the OX40 agonist ivuxolimab. The origin of the receptors is an adult with an advanced solid tumor such as melanoma, head and neck, liver or kidney cancer.

V is TRBV16 and J is TRBJ1-2; possible D gene TRBD1, 5 bases. The CDR3 spans 16 residues. The ends were cut back, 0 bases at V and 1 base at J, with 12 bases in the middle. The germline gives CDR1 KGHSY, CDR2 FQNENV. The CDR3 sequence is CASSQSWAGFNYGYTF. CDR3 coding DNA: TGTGCCAGCAGCCAATCGTGGGCAGGGTTTAACTATGGCTACACCTTC.

The CDR3 reads CASSEESGRLYNEQFF. The CDR3 nucleotides are TGTGCCAGCAGTGAAGAGAGCGGGAGGCTCTACAATGAGCAGTTCTTC. The rearrangement uses TRBV6-4 and TRBJ2-1; TRBD2 matches 9 bases. The V and J ends lost 3 bases and 3 bases, in that order; junction bases with no gene match: 6. Per germline, CDR1 MRHNA and CDR2 SNTAGT. The CDR3 extends over 16 amino acids.

The V call is TRBV7-9, the J call TRBJ1-2, with a weak D call TRBD1 (5 bases). The CDR3 spans 12 residues. The germline V gene encodes CDR1 SEHNR and CDR2 FQNEAQ (reference sequence). V shed 7 bases and J shed 4 bases, with 10 bases lying between them. CDR3 nucleotides: TGTGCCAGCACCGGGACGGCCTATGGCTACACCTTC. The encoded protein is CASTGTAYGYTF.

This chain joins TRBV30 and TRBJ1-6; 7 nucleotides match TRBD1. The J segment lost 5 bases and the V segment lost 5 bases, leaving 3 bases of the junction unmatched. The germline gives CDR1 GTSNPN, CDR2 SVGIG (reference sequence). The CDR3 consists of 13 residues. The CDR3 spells CAWGTVDNSPLHF. DNA for the CDR3: TGTGCCTGGGGGACAGTAGATAATTCACCCCTCCACTTT.

V and J are TRBV4-2 and TRBJ2-1, with 7 positions matching TRBD1. The length of the CDR3 is 15 residues. Germline V CDR1 and CDR2: LGHNA, YNFKEQ. After removal of 0 bases from V and 3 bases from J, the junction contained 2 bases not matched to a gene. Here the CDR3 DNA reads TGTGCCAGCAGCCAAGAGACAGGGCTCTACAATGAGCAGTTCTTC. Translated, it gives CASSQETGLYNEQFF.

The rearrangement uses TRBV5-4 and TRBJ2-7; D possibly matches TRBD1 or TRBD2 (5 bases each). V lost 3 bases and J lost 4, with 11 bases in between. Germline V CDR1 and CDR2: SGHNT, YYREEE (reference sequence). This CDR3 is 13 amino acids long. CDR3 sequence reads: CASSSGTLYEQYF. The CDR3 bases are TGTGCCAGCAGCTCCGGGACCCTGTACGAGCAGTACTTC.

V is TRBV27 and J is TRBJ1-4; 9 bases are shared with TRBD1. V gave up 5 bases and J gave up 9 bases; unmatched junction bases: 16. Germline V gene sequence: CDR1 MNHEY, CDR2 SMNVEV (reference sequence). The CDR3 length is 17 residues. The CDR3 here is CASSLYNSGTGRKKLFF. As DNA, the CDR3 is TGTGCCAGCAGTCTCTACAATTCCGGGACAGGGCGCAAAAAACTGTTTTTT.

V and J are TRBV6-5 and TRBJ1-3; D is ambiguous. The CDR3 contains 15 residues. The germline V gene encodes CDR1 MNHEY and CDR2 SVGAGI. The V gene lost 0 bases and the J gene lost 6 bases, with 12 bases spanning the gap. The chain's CDR3 is CASSYSIEGLNTIYF. In nucleotides, the CDR3 is TGTGCCAGCAGTTACTCGATCGAGGGCTTAAACACCATATATTTT.